This T cell receptor (beta chain) was recorded in a study of blood T cell repertoires in COVID-19. In regard to this clone: The germline gene is not matched at one end of the junction; a read error may be the cause.

Germline V gene data show CDR1 as MNHEY and CDR2 as SVGEGT. The CDR3 runs to 12 residues. Repertoires were generated with immunoSEQ multiplex PCR, while TCRdb's copy carries only in-frame clones and drops some. The sample consists of around 55,000 clones, 75% to 90% of them appearing once. This TCR derives from a man aged 55 to 70 with acute or convalescent COVID-19. The source material was peripheral blood. The chain carries TRBV6-2 or TRBV6-3 and TRBJ2-5; the D gene is possibly TRBD1 (5 bases). The CDR3 region has the DNA TGTGCCAGCAGTGCCAGGGCCTTAACCGAAGACTTC. This sequence encodes CASSARALTEDF.